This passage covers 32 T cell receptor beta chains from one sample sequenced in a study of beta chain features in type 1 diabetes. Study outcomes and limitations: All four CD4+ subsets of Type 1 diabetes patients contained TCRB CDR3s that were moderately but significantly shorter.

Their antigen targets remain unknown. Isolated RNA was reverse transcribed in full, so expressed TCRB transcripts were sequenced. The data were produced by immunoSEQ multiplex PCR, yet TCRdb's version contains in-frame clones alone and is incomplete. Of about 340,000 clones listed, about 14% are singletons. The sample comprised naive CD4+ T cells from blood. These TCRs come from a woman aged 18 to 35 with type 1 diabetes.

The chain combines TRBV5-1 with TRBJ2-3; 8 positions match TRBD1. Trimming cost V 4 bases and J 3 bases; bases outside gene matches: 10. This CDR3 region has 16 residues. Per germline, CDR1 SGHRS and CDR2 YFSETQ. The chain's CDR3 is CASSPTGVSHTDTQYF. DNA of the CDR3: TGCGCCAGCAGCCCGACAGGGGTTTCGCATACAGATACGCAGTATTTT.

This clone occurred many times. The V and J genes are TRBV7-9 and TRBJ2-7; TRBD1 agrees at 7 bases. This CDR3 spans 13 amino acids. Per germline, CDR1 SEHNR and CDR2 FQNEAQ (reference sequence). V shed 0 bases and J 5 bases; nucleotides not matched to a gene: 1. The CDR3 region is CASSLARGNEQYF. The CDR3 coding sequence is TGTGCCAGCAGCTTAGCCAGGGGGAACGAGCAGTACTTC.

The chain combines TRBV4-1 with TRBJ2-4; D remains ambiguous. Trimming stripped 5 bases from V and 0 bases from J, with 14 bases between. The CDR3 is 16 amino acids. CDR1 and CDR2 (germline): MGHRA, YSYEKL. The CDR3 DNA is TGCGCCAGCAGCAGCGACTTCCCCTTAGCCAAAAACATTCAGTACTTC. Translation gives CASSSDFPLAKNIQYF.

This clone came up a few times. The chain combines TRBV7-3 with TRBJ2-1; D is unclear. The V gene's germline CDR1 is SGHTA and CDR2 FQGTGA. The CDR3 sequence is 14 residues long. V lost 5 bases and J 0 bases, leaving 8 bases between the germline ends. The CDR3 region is CASSPASSYNEQFF. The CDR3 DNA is TGTGCCAGCAGCCCAGCTAGCTCCTACAATGAGCAGTTCTTC.

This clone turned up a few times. The chain's CDR3 is CASRLTSGVYNEQFF. The CDR3 region has the DNA TGCGCCAGCAGATTGACTAGCGGGGTTTACAATGAGCAGTTCTTC. This chain joins TRBV5-1 and TRBJ2-1; TRBD2 agrees at 11 bases. This CDR3 has 15 residues. Germline trimming cut 5 bases from V and 4 bases from J; bases unmatched to any gene: 5. Germline-derived CDR1 and CDR2 are SGHRS and YFSETQ. Looking up the rest from reference TRBV5-1 and TRBJ2-1 gives the full variable domain: KAGVTQTPRYLIKTRGQQVTLSCSPISGHRSVSWYQQTPGQGLQFLFEYFSETQRNKGNFPGRFSGRQFSNSRSEMNVSTLELGDSALYLCASRLTSGVYNEQFFGPGTRLTVL.

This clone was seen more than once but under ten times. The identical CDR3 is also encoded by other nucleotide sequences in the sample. The CDR3 region has the DNA TGTGCCTGGAGTGTAGGCGGTCAGCCCCAGCATTTT. Its protein product is CAWSVGGQPQHF. The chain employs TRBV30 and TRBJ1-5; D gene ambiguous. The CDR3 is made up of 12 amino acids. Germline assignment: CDR1 GTSNPN and CDR2 SVGIG (reference sequence). The V end was cut by 0 bases, the J end by 6 bases, with 6 bases between.

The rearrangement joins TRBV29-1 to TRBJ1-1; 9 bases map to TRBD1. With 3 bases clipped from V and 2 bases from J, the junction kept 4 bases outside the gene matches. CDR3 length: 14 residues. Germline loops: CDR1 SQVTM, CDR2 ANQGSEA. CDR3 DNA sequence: TGCAGCGTTGAGAAGGGACAGGGAAACACTGAAGCTTTCTTT. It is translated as CSVEKGQGNTEAFF.

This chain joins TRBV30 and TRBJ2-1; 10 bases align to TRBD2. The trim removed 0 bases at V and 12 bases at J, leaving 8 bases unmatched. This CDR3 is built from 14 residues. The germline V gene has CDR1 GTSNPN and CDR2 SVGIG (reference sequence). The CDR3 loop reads CAWSVRPSGRGQFF. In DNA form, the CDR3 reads TGTGCCTGGAGTGTACGGCCCAGCGGGAGGGGGCAGTTCTTC. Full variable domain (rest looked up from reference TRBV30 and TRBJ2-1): SQTIHQWPATLVQPVGSPLSLECTVEGTSNPNLYWYRQAAGRGLQLLFYSVGIGQISSEVPQNLSASRPQDRQFILSSKKLLLSDSGFYLCAWSVRPSGRGQFFGPGTRLTVL.

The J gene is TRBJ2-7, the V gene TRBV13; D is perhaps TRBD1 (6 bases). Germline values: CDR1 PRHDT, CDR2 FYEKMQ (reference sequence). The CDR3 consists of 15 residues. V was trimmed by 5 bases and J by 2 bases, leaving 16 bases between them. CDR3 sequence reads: CASSRPGTRPYEQYF. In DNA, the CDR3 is TGTGCCAGCAGCCGTCCCGGGACACGACCCTACGAGCAGTACTTC.

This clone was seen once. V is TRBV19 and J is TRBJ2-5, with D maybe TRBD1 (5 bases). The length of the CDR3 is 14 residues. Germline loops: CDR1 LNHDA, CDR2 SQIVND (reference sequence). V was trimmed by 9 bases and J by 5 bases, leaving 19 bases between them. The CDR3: CASQKGPTGETQYF. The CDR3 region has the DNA TGTGCCAGCCAGAAGGGGCCTACTGGGGAGACCCAGTACTTC.

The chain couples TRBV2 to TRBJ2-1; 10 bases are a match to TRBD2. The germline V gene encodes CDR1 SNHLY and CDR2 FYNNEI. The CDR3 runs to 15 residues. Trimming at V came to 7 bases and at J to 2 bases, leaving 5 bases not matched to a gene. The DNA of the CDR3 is TGTGCCAGCATTAACAGCGGGAGGGCCTACAATGAGCAGTTCTTC. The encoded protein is CASINSGRAYNEQFF.

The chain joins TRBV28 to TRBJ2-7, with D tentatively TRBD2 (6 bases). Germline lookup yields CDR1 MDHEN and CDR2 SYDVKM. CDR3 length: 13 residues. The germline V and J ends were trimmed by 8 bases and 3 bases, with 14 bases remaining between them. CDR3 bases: TGTGCCAGCGGCTCGGGGGTGGTCTACGAGCAGTACTTC. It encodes CASGSGVVYEQYF.

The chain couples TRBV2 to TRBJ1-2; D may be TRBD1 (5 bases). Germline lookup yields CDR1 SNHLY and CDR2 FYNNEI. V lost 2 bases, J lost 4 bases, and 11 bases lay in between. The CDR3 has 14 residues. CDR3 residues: CASSEWGRAYGYTF. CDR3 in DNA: TGTGCCAGCAGTGAATGGGGCAGGGCCTATGGCTACACCTTC.

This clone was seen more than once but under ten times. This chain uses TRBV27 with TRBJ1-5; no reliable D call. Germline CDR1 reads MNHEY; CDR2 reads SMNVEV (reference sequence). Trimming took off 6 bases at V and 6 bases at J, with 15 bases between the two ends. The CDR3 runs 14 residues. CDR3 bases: TGTGCCAGCAGCCGGAGGATCCGGGCTCAGCCCCAGCATTTT. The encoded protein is CASSRRIRAQPQHF.

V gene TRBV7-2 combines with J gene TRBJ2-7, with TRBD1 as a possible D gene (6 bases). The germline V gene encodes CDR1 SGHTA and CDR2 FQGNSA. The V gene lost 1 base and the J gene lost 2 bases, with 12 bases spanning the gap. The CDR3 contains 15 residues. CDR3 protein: CASSLGQGMTYEQYF. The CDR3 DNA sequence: TGTGCCAGCAGCTTAGGTCAGGGGATGACCTACGAGCAGTACTTC.

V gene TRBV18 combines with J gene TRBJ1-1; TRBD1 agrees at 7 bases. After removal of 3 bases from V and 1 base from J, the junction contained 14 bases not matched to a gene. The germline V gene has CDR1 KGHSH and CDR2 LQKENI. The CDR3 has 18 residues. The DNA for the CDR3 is TGTGCCAGCTCACCCGGGACAGACCATCCCCTACCGAACACTGAAGCTTTCTTT. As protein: CASSPGTDHPLPNTEAFF.

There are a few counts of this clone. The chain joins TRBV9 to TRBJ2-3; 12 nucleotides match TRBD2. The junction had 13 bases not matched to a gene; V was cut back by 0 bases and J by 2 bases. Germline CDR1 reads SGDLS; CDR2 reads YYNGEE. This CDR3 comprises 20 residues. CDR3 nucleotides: TGTGCCAGCAGCGTAGGGACTAGCGGGATACTGCCTAGATCCACAGATACGCAGTATTTT. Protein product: CASSVGTSGILPRSTDTQYF.

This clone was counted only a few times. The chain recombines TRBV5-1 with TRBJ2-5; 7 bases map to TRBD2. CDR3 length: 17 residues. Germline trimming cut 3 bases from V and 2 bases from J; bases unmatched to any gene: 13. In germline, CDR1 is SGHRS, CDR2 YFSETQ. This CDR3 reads CASSSIASSGPQETQYF. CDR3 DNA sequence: TGCGCCAGCAGCTCCATAGCGTCTAGCGGACCACAAGAGACCCAGTACTTC.

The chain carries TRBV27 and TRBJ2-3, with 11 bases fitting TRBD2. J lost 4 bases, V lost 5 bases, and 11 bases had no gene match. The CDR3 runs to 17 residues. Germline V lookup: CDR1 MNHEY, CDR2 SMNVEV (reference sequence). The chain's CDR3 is CASSEIKLAGAADTQYF. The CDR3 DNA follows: TGTGCCAGCAGTGAAATCAAACTAGCGGGGGCGGCAGATACGCAGTATTTT.

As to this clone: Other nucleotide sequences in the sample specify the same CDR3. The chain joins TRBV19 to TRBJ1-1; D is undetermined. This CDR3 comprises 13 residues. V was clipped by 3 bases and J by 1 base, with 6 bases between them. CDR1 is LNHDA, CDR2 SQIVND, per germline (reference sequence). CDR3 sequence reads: CASSMGRNTEAFF. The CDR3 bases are TGTGCCAGTAGTATGGGGAGGAACACTGAAGCTTTCTTT.

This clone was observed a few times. DNA for the CDR3: TGTGCCAGCAGCCAACAGGGATGGGGTGGCTACACCTTC. Translated: CASSQQGWGGYTF. The chain recombines TRBV7-9 with TRBJ1-2, with D perhaps matching TRBD1 (6 bases). The germline V gene has CDR1 SEHNR and CDR2 FQNEAQ (reference sequence). CDR3 length equals 13 residues. The ends were cut back, 5 bases at V and 7 bases at J, with 14 bases in the middle.

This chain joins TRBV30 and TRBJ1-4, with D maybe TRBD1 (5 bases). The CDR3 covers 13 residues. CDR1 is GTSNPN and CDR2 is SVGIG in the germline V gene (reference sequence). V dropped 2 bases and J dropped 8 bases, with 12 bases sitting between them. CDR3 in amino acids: CAWSLDSFEKLFF. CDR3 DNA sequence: TGTGCCTGGAGTCTAGACAGCTTCGAAAAACTGTTTTTT.

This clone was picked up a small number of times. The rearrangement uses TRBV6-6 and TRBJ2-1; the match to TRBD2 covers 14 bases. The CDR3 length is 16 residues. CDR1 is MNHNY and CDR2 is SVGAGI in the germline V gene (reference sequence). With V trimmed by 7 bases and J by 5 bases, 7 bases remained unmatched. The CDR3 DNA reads TGTGCCAGCACCGGGACTAGCGGGAGCGACCACAATGAGCAGTTCTTC. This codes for CASTGTSGSDHNEQFF.

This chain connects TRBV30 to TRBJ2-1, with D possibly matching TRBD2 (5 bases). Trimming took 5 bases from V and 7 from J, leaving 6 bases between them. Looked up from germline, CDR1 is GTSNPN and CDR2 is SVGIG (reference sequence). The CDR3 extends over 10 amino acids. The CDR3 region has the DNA TGTGCCTGGGGGAGAAATGAGCAGTTCTTC. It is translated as CAWGRNEQFF.

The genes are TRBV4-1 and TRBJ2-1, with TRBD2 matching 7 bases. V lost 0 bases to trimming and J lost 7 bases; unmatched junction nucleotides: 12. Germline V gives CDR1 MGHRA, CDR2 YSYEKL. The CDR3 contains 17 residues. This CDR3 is CASSQEGSGRATNEQFF. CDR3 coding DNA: TGCGCCAGCAGCCAAGAAGGGTCGGGGAGGGCCACGAATGAGCAGTTCTTC.

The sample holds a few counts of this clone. CDR3 sequence: CASSSGQTGTDTQYF. CDR3 DNA sequence: TGCGCCAGCAGTTCCGGACAGACGGGCACAGATACGCAGTATTTT. The chain combines TRBV5-1 with TRBJ2-3; weak D call: TRBD1 (6 bases). CDR3 length: 15 amino acids. V was shortened by 5 bases and J by 1 base, with 14 bases between the two germline ends. Germline CDR1 is SGHRS and CDR2 is YFSETQ.

Written as DNA, the CDR3 is TGTGCCAGCAGCCTAAGGTGGGGACAGGGCAATGAGCAGTTCTTC. Translating gives CASSLRWGQGNEQFF. The V and J genes are TRBV7-3 and TRBJ2-1; TRBD1 aligns across 9 bases. V lost 5 bases to trimming and J lost 6 bases; unmatched junction nucleotides: 8. There are 15 residues in the CDR3. Germline V gives CDR1 SGHTA, CDR2 FQGTGA.

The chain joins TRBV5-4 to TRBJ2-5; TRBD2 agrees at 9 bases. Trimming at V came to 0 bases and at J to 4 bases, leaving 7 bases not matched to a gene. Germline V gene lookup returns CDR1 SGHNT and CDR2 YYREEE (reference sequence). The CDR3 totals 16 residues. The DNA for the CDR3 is TGTGCCAGCAGCTTGGCGACTAGCGGTAGAAGAGAGACCCAGTACTTC. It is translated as CASSLATSGRRETQYF.

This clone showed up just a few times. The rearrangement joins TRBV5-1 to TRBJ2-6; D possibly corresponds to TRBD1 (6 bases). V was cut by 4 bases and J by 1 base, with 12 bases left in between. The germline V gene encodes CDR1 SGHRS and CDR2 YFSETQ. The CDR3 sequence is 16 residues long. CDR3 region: CASSDLTGSGANVLTF. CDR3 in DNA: TGCGCCAGCAGCGACCTAACAGGGTCTGGGGCCAACGTCCTGACTTTC.

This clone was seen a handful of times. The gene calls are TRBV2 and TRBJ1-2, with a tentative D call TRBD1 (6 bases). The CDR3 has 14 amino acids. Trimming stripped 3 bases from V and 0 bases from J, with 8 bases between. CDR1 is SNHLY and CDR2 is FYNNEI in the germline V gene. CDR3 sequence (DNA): TGTGCCAGCAGTGACAGGGGATCTAACTATGGCTACACCTTC. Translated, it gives CASSDRGSNYGYTF.

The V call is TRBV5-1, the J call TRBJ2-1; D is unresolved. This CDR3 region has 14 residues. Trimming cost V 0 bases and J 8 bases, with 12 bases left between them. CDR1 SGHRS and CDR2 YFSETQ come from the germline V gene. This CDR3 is CASSLGQALDEQFF. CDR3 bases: TGCGCCAGCAGCTTGGGGCAGGCTTTGGATGAGCAGTTCTTC.

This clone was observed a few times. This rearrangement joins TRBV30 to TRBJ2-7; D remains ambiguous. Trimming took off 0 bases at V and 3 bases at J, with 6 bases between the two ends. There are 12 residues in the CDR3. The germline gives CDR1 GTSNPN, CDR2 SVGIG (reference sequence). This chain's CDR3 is CAWSVASYEQYF. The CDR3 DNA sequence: TGTGCCTGGAGTGTAGCTAGCTACGAGCAGTACTTC.